This T cell receptor (beta chain) appears in the sequencing data of a study of spatial heterogeneity in lung cancer. Looking at the study overall: Detection consistently captured more beta-chain sequences than alpha-chain sequences. Points from the study as a whole: Expanded intratumoral alpha and beta TCR counts tracked tumor mutation counts.

Unique molecular identifiers, one per molecule, were present on every TCR cDNA molecule. In TCRdb, the 5' RACE reads were re-called with MiXCR into one record per CDR3 protein. The data hold 15,000 to 20,000 distinct CDR3 sequences, with 9.5% to 10% observed a single time. At least ten counts were recorded for this clonotype. Its antigen is unknown. This beta chain is a stray sequence in a library constructed for alpha chains; its clone size is not meaningful. Regarding time point: sample taken at primary tumor resection. The donors, fewer than 90 patients with untreated early-stage non-small cell lung cancer, provided the samples. This CDR3 region has 10 residues. Trimming took off 3 bases at V and 3 bases at J, with 2 bases between the two ends. Germline V gives CDR1 SQVTM, CDR2 ANQGSEA.

The sequences come from lung tumor tissue, collected at surgery. The chain couples TRBV29-1 to TRBJ1-2; unclear D gene. This sequence was found in a female donor with early-stage non-small cell lung cancer. CDR3 in amino acids: CSVDDYGYTF. The CDR3 DNA reads as TGCAGCGTTGATGACTATGGCTACACCTTC.